The clone carrying this T cell receptor (beta chain) showed up just a few times. This specimen belongs to a study of response to subunit inactivated influenza vaccine. CDR3 length: 14 residues. Per the germline V gene, CDR1 is SNHLY and CDR2 is FYNNEI. Unmatched junction bases numbered 11, after V lost 8 bases and J lost 7 bases. TCRdb called the RT-PCR reads again in MiXCR, with one record for every CDR3 protein. The table lists 500,000 to 600,000 distinct CDR3 sequences, about 11% of them singletons. These sequences were also reported in another study, on T cells expressing NK-cell markers. That investigation notes: UMIs accompanied the 5'RACE template switching by which TCR beta cDNA was made.

The chain carries TRBV2 and TRBJ1-5; 7 nucleotides line up with TRBD1. Material: PBMCs from blood, obtained on the day of vaccination. This receptor was identified in a middle-aged man who received an inactivated influenza vaccine. In DNA, the CDR3 is TGTGCCAGCCGCATGGAGGGGGCGGTCCAGCCCCAGCATTTT. Its protein is CASRMEGAVQPQHF.